Included here is one T cell receptor beta chain sequence, with context. This sample was included in a study of blood T cell repertoires in COVID-19. Germline V CDR1 and CDR2: GTSNPN, SVGIG (reference sequence). Trimming removed 5 bases from V and 8 bases from J; junction bases left unmatched: 8. The CDR3 is 13 amino acids. TCRdb's copy holds only in-frame clones and misses some; the assay was immunoSEQ multiplex PCR. Among about 230,000 clones listed, around nine tenths were seen once. The chain couples TRBV30 to TRBJ1-4, with 7 bases fitting TRBD1. The sequencing input was peripheral blood. The receptor was isolated from a woman in her sixties with acute or convalescent COVID-19. In nucleotides, the CDR3 is TGTGCCTGGGGGGGGACAGCCCGCGAAAAACTGTTTTTT. As protein: CAWGGTAREKLFF.